These 8 T cell receptor beta chains came from one sample sequenced in a study of T cell repertoires and Cas9 in healthy adults. This table comes from immunoSEQ multiplex PCR, and its TCRdb copy is limited to in-frame clones, with some not included. The sample has 20,000 to 25,000 clones, more than 75% seen once. Material: CD4+ effector T cells (CD127+, CD25-, CD137-, CD154-) from PBMCs; culture status not recorded. These receptors all stem from a human donor in good health.

The chain combines TRBV6-1 with TRBJ1-2; 8 nucleotides match TRBD1. Per the germline V gene, CDR1 is MNHNS and CDR2 is SASEGT. The CDR3 consists of 14 residues. V trimming: 5 bases; J trimming: 5 bases; junction bases outside the gene matches: 7. This CDR3 reads CASSPGQESYGYTF. The CDR3 nucleotides are TGTGCCAGCAGTCCGGGACAGGAAAGTTATGGCTACACCTTC.

The chain recombines TRBV10-1 with TRBJ2-3, with 13 bases aligning to TRBD2. With 7 bases clipped from V and 0 bases from J, the junction kept 7 bases outside the gene matches. CDR3 length equals 17 residues. Germline loops: CDR1 WNHNN, CDR2 SYGVQD (reference sequence). CDR3 DNA: TGCGCCAGCAACCGGACTAGCGGGGGTGCGAGCACAGATACGCAGTATTTT. This codes for CASNRTSGGASTDTQYF.

CDR3 in amino acids: CATSPDLAKNIQYF. Here the CDR3 DNA reads TGTGCCACCAGCCCAGATCTAGCCAAAAACATTCAGTACTTC. V gene TRBV15 combines with J gene TRBJ2-4; the D is unclear. The germline V gene has CDR1 LNHNV and CDR2 YYDKDF (reference sequence). The V end was cut by 5 bases, the J end by 0 bases, with 8 bases between. This CDR3 region has 14 residues.

V is TRBV12-5 and J is TRBJ2-5; D tentatively fits TRBD1 or TRBD2 (5 bases each). Trimming stripped 7 bases from V and 5 bases from J, with 14 bases between. Per the germline V gene, CDR1 is LGHNT and CDR2 is FRNRAP. The CDR3 length is 13 residues. CDR3 nucleotide sequence: TGTGCTAGTGCCCGAATGGGGACGGAGACCCAGTACTTC. Translating it yields CASARMGTETQYF.

This sequence joins TRBV25-1 and TRBJ2-5; D gene uncertain. CDR3 length: 11 residues. V was pared by 3 bases and J by 5 bases, with 4 bases between. CDR1 MGHDK and CDR2 SYGVNS come from the germline V gene. The CDR3 sequence: CASSEWETQYF. CDR3 sequence (DNA): TGTGCCAGCAGTGAGTGGGAGACCCAGTACTTC.

The V call is TRBV30, the J call TRBJ1-6; 8 bases align to TRBD1. Germline V gene lookup returns CDR1 GTSNPN and CDR2 SVGIG (reference sequence). V shed 2 bases and J 9 bases; nucleotides not matched to a gene: 6. The CDR3 sequence is 14 residues long. This CDR3 is CAWSSDRVLSPLHF. The CDR3 coding sequence is TGTGCCTGGAGTTCGGACAGGGTTCTTTCACCCCTCCACTTT.

The rearrangement uses TRBV2 and TRBJ1-1; unclear D gene. Germline lookup yields CDR1 SNHLY and CDR2 FYNNEI. The CDR3 consists of 14 residues. Trimming took 7 bases from V and 1 from J, leaving 13 bases between them. The CDR3 is CASTVGRKNTEAFF. In DNA, the CDR3 is TGTGCCAGCACGGTAGGGCGGAAGAACACTGAAGCTTTCTTT.

The CDR3 nucleotides are TGTGCCAGCAGCTTAACGGTCCCCCTACGAGGGGAGTATAACAATGAGCAGTTCTTC. Protein product: CASSLTVPLRGEYNNEQFF. The chain links TRBV11-3 to TRBJ2-1; the D gene could be TRBD1 or TRBD2 (5 bases each). The CDR3 is 19 residues long. Between the trimmed V and J ends, which lost 2 bases and 5 bases, there was a span of 25 bases. Germline CDR1 and CDR2: SGHNT and YENEEA.